The clone carrying this T cell receptor (beta chain) was detected a few times. Antigen specificity is unknown. Researchers ran the PCR with 60 Vbeta and 13 Jbeta primers. Sequenced by immunoSEQ multiplex PCR; TCRdb stores in-frame clones only, minus some. The table lists 100,000 to 120,000 clones, over 75% of them singletons. This sample stems from a study of cytomegalovirus exposure and HLA in healthy donors. Broader study findings: In a later analysis, HLA-associated beta chains showed higher expansion and lower generation probabilities than comparable chains.

CDR3 length equals 17 residues. The V segment lost 4 bases and the J segment 4 bases; nucleotides outside the gene matches: 14. The source of this sequence is a woman under 40 in good health and CMV-seropositive. The V and J genes are TRBV23-1 and TRBJ2-5; TRBD1 matches at 8 bases. TRBV23-1 is an ORF for which the function is uncertain. The specimen sequenced was PBMCs. In nucleotides, the CDR3 is TGCGCCAGCAGTCCCTATGACAAAATAGACAGGGGAGAGACCCAGTACTTC. Its translation: CASSPYDKIDRGETQYF.